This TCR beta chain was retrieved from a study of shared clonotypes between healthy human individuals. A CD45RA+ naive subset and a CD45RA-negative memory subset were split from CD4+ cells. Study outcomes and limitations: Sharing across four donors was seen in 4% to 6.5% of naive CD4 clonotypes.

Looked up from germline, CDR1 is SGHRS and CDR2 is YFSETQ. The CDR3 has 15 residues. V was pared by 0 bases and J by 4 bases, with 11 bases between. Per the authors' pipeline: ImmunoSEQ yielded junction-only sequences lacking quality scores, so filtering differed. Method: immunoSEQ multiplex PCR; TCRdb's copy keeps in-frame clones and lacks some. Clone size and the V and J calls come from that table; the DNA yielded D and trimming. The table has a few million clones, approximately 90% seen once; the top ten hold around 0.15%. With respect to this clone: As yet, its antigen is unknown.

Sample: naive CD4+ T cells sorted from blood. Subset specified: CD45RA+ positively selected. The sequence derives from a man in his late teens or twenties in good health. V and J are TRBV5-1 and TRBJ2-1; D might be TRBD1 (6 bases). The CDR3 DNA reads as TGCGCCAGCAGCTTGGATGGGCAGGGGTACAATGAGCAGTTCTTC. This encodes CASSLDGQGYNEQFF.